This record looks at one T cell receptor beta chain sequence and its context. Its matching antigen is unknown. The CDR3 runs to 21 residues. CDR1 is SGHTA, CDR2 FQGTGA, per germline. V shed 1 base and J 4 bases; nucleotides not matched to a gene: 18. TCRdb itself ran the 5' RACE reads through MiXCR, one entry per CDR3 protein. This sample yields about 170,000 distinct CDR3 sequences, of which 15% to 20% are seen a single time; over 7.5% belongs to the top ten. These data belong to a study of CD8 T cells in ankylosing spondylitis. Study findings and constraints: Peripheral blood held disease-linked clones only at relatively low frequency, and these were CD8+.

The sequence derives from a male donor with ankylosing spondylitis or in good health (not recorded which). The sequencing sample was made of blood, either unsorted or a sorted T cell fraction (not recorded which). The rearrangement uses TRBV7-3 and TRBJ2-1, with TRBD2 matching 11 bases. The CDR3 DNA sequence: TGTGCCAGCAGCTTAAAGCCTTTGGGTATGGGCGGGACTAGCGGTTACAATGAGCAGTTCTTC. It translates to CASSLKPLGMGGTSGYNEQFF.